There are many counts of the clone carrying this TCR beta chain. The antigen remains unidentified. The data stem from a study of T cells after yellow fever vaccination. Study results and caveats: Though it reached lower strength, the secondary response hit its peak faster, day 5 versus 15.

Germline V gene lookup returns CDR1 SGHTA and CDR2 FQGNSA. This CDR3 is 13 amino acids long. V lost 4 bases, J lost 4 bases, and 8 bases lay in between. In TCRdb, the 5' RACE reads were re-called with MiXCR into one record per CDR3 protein. The sample carries around 250,000 distinct CDR3 sequences, about 5.2% recorded once. This sample comprised CD4+ T cells sorted from PBMCs, obtained on the day of the yellow fever booster vaccination. The chain links TRBV7-2 to TRBJ1-5; the D is unclear. This clonotype was obtained from a man younger than 35 who received the YFV17D yellow fever vaccine. CDR3 bases: TGTGCCAGCAGCTCCCGGTTGAATCAGCCCCAGCATTTT. It yields the protein CASSSRLNQPQHF.